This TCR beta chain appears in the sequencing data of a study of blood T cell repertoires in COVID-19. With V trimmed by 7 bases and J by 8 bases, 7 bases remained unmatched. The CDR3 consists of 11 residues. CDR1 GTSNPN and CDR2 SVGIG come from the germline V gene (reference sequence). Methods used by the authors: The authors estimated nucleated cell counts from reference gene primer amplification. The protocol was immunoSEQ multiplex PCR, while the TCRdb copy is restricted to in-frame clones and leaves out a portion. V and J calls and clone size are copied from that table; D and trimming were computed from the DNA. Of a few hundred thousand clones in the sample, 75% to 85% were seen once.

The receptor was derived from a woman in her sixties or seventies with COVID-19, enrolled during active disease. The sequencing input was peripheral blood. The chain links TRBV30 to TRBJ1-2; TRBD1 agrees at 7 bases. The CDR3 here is CASDRVGGYTF. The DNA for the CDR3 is TGTGCCTCCGACAGGGTGGGGGGCTACACCTTC.